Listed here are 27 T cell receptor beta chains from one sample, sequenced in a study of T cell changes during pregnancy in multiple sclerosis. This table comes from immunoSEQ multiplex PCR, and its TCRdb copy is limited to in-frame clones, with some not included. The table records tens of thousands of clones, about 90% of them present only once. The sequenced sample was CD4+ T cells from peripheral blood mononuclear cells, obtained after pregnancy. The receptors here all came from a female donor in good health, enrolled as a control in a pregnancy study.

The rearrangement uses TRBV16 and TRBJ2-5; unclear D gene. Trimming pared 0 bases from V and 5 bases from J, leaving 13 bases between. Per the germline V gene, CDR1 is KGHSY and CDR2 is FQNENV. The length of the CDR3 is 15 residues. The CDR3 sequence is CASSQSDSRPETQYF. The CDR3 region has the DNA TGTGCCAGCAGCCAATCGGATAGCCGTCCGGAGACCCAGTACTTC.

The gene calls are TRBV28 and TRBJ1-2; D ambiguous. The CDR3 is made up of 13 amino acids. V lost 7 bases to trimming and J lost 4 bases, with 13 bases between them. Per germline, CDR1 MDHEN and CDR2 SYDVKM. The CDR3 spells CASNQGGSYGYTF. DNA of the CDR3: TGTGCCAGCAATCAAGGAGGGAGCTATGGCTACACCTTC.

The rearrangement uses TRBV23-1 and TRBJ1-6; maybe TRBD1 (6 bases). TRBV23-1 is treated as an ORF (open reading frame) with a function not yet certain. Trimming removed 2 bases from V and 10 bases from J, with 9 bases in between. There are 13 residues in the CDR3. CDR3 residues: CASSQAGESPLHF. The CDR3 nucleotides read TGCGCCAGCAGTCAAGCAGGGGAATCACCCCTCCACTTT.

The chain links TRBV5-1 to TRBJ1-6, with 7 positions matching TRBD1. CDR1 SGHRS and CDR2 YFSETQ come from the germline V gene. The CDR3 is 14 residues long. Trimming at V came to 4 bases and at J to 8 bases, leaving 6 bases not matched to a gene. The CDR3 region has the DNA TGCGCCAGCAGCGCCGGGACAGTCGATTCACCCCTCCACTTT. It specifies CASSAGTVDSPLHF.

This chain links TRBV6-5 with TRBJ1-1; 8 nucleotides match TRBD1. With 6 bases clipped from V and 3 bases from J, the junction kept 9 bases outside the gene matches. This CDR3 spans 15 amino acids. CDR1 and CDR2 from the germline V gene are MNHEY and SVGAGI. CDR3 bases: TGTGCCAGCAGCCCCGCAGGGGGCTTGTACACTGAAGCTTTCTTT. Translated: CASSPAGGLYTEAFF.

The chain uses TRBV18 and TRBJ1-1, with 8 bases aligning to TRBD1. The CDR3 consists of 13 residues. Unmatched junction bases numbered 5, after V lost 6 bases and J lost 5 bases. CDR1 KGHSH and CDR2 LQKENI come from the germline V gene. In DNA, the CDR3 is TGTGCCAGCTCTCTACAGGGGGGGACTGAAGCTTTCTTT. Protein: CASSLQGGTEAFF.

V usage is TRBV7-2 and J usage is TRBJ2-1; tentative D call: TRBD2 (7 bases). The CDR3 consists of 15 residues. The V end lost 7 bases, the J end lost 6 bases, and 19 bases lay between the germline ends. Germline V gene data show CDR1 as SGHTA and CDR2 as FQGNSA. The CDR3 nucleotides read TGTGCCAGCACCAACAGGAGGGGGGGAGGCAATGAGCAGTTCTTC. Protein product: CASTNRRGGGNEQFF.

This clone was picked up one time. The CDR3 sequence: CASSLLTGLGEKLFF. In DNA, the CDR3 is TGTGCCAGCAGCCTTTTGACAGGCTTGGGGGAAAAACTGTTTTTT. The chain recombines TRBV7-9 with TRBJ1-4; D may be TRBD1 (6 bases). The CDR3 totals 15 residues. V lost 5 bases to trimming and J lost 8 bases, with 18 bases between them. Germline V CDR1 and CDR2: SEHNR, FQNEAQ (reference sequence).

CDR3 sequence reads: CASNSRDRGRNYGYTF. The CDR3 coding sequence is TGTGCCAGTAACTCCCGGGACAGGGGGCGGAACTATGGCTACACCTTC. The chain links TRBV19 to TRBJ1-2; TRBD1 matches at 12 bases. The CDR3 extends over 16 amino acids. Germline trimming cut 7 bases from V and 2 bases from J; bases unmatched to any gene: 8. Germline lookup yields CDR1 LNHDA and CDR2 SQIVND (reference sequence).

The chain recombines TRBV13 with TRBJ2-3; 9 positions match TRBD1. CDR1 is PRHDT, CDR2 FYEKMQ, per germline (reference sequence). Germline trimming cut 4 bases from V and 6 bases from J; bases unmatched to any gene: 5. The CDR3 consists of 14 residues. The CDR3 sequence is CASSSRQGDDTQYF. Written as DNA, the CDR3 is TGTGCCAGCAGCTCCCGACAGGGGGACGATACGCAGTATTTT.

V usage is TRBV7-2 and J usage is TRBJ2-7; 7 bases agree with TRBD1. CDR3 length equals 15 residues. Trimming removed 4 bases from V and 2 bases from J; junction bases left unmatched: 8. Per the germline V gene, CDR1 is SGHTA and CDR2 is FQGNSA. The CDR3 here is CASSSGQDLTYEQYF. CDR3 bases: TGTGCCAGCAGCTCAGGACAGGACCTCACCTACGAGCAGTACTTC.

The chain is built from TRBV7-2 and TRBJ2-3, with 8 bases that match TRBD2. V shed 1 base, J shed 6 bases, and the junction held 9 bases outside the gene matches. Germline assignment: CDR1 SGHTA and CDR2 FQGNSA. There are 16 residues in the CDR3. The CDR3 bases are TGTGCCAGCAGCTTAGTATCAGCGGGGGTGCCCGATACGCAGTATTTT. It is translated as CASSLVSAGVPDTQYF.

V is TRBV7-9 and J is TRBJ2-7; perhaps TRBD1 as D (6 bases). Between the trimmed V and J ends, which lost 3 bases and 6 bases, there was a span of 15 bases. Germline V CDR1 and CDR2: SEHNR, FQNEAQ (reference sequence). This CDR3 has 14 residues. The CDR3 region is CASSLTGEVGEQYF. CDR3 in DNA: TGTGCCAGCAGCTTGACAGGTGAAGTGGGCGAGCAGTACTTC. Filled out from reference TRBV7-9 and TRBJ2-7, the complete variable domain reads DTGVSQNPRHKITKRGQNVTFRCDPISEHNRLYWYRQTLGQGPEFLTYFQNEAQLEKSRLLSDRFSAERPKGSFSTLEIQRTEQGDSAMYLCASSLTGEVGEQYFGPGTRLTVT.

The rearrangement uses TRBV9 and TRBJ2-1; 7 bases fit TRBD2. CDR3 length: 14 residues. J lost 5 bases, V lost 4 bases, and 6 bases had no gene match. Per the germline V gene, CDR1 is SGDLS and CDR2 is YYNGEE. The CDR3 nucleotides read TGTGCCAGCAGCCCCCTCGGGGGGAACAATGAGCAGTTCTTC. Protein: CASSPLGGNNEQFF.

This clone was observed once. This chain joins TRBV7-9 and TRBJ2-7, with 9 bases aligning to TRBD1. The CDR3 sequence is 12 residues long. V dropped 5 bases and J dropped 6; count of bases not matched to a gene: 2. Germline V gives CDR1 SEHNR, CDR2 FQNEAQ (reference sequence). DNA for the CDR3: TGTGCCAGCAGCCTGACAGGGGGCGAGCAGTACTTC. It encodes CASSLTGGEQYF.

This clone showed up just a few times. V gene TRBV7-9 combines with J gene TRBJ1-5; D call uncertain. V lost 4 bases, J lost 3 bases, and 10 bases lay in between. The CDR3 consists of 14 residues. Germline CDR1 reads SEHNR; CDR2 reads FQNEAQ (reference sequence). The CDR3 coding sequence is TGTGCCAGCAGCTCCCGCGGCTACAATCAGCCCCAGCATTTT. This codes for CASSSRGYNQPQHF.

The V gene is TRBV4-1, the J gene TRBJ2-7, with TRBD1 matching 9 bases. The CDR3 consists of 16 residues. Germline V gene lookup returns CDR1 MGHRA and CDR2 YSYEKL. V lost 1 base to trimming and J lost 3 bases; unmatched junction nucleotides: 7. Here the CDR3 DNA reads TGCGCCAGCAGCCAAGCCGGGACAGGGATGTACTACGAGCAGTACTTC. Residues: CASSQAGTGMYYEQYF.

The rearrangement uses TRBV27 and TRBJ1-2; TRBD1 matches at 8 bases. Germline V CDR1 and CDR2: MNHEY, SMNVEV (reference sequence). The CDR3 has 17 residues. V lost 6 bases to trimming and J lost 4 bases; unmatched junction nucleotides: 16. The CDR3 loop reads CASREQGVSDTFYGYTF. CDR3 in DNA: TGTGCCAGCAGGGAACAGGGGGTGAGTGACACCTTCTATGGCTACACCTTC.

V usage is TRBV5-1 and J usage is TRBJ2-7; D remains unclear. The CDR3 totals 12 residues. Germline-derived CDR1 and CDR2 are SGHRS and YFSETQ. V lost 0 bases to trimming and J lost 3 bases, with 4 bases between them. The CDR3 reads CASSLDIYEQYF. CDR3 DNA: TGCGCCAGCAGCTTGGATATCTACGAGCAGTACTTC.

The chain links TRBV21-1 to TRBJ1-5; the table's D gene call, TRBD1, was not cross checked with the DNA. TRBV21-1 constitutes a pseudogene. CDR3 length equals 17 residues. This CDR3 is CASSKGMTEISNQPQHF. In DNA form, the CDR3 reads TGTGCCAGCAGCAAAGGGATGACAGAGATTAGCAATCAGCCCCAGCATTTT.

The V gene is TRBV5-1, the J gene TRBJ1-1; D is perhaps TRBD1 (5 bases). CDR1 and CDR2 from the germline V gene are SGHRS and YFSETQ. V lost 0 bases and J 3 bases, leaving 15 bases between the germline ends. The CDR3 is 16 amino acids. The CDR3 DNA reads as TGCGCCAGCAGCTTGGCAGGGATAGTGGTAGACACTGAAGCTTTCTTT. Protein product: CASSLAGIVVDTEAFF.

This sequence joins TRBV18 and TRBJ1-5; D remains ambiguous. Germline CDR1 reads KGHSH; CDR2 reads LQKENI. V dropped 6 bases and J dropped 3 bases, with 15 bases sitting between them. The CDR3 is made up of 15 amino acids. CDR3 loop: CASSFTGSANQPQHF. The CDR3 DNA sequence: TGTGCCAGCTCCTTCACCGGTAGCGCCAATCAGCCCCAGCATTTT.

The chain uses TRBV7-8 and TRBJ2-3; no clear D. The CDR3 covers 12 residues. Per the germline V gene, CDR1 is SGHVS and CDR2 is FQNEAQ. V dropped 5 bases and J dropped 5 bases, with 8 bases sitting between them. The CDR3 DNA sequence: TGTGCCAGCAGCCCGGGTCAAGATACGCAGTATTTT. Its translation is CASSPGQDTQYF.

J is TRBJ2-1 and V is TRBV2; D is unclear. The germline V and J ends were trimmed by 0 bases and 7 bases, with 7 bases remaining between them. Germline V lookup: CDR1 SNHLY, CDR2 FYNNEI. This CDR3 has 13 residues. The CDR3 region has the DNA TGTGCCAGCAGTGAAGCGCCTAGGAATGAGCAGTTCTTC. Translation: CASSEAPRNEQFF. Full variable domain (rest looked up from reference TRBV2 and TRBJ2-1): EPEVTQTPSHQVTQMGQEVILRCVPISNHLYFYWYRQILGQKVEFLVSFYNNEISEKSEIFDDQFSVERPDGSNFTLKIRSTKLEDSAMYFCASSEAPRNEQFFGPGTRLTVL.

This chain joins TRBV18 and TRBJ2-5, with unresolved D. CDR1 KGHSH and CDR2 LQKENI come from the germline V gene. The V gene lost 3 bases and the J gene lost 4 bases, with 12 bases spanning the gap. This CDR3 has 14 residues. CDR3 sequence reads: CASSPGERRETQYF. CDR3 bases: TGTGCCAGCTCACCCGGAGAGAGGCGAGAGACCCAGTACTTC.

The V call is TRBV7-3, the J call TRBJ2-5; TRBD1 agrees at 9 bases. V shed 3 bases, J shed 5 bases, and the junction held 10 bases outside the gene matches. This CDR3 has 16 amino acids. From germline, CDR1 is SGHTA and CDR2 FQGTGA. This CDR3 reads CASSFSPTGGLETQYF. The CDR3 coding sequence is TGTGCCAGCAGCTTTTCCCCGACAGGGGGTCTGGAGACCCAGTACTTC. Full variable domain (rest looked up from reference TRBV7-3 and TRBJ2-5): GAGVSQTPSNKVTEKGKYVELRCDPISGHTALYWYRQSLGQGPEFLIYFQGTGAADDSGLPNDRFFAVRPEGSVSTLKIQRTERGDSAVYLCASSFSPTGGLETQYFGPGTRLLVL.

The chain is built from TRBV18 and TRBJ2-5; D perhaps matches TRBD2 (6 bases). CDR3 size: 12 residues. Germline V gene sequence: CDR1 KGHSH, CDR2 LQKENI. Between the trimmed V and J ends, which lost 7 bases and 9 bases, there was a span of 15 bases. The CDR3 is CASYTPEGAQYF. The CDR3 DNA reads TGTGCCAGCTACACCCCGGAGGGCGCCCAGTACTTC.